Shown below are 13 T cell receptor beta chains from a single sample sequenced in a study of blood T cell repertoires in COVID-19. Using immunoSEQ multiplex PCR, the repertoire was profiled, and TCRdb retains in-frame clones only, with some absent. The data show around 140,000 clones, 88% seen once. Sequencing was carried out using peripheral blood. Receptor source: a woman between 50 and 59 years old with acute or convalescent COVID-19.

The genes are TRBV25-1 and TRBJ1-1; 8 nucleotides line up with TRBD1. Trimming cost V 5 bases and J 6 bases; bases outside gene matches: 2. This CDR3 region has 12 residues. CDR1 MGHDK and CDR2 SYGVNS come from the germline V gene. CDR3 protein: CASSPTGAEAFF. The CDR3 DNA reads TGTGCCAGCAGTCCGACAGGGGCTGAAGCTTTCTTT. Full variable domain (rest looked up from reference TRBV25-1 and TRBJ1-1): EADIYQTPRYLVIGTGKKITLECSQTMGHDKMYWYQQDPGMELHLIHYSYGVNSTEKGDLSSESTVSRIRTEHFPLTLESARPSHTSQYLCASSPTGAEAFFGQGTRLTVV.

J is TRBJ2-3 and V is TRBV7-3; the D is unclear. The CDR3 length is 12 residues. Germline CDR1 reads SGHTA; CDR2 reads FQGTGA. Trimming removed 5 bases at V and 2 bases at J, with 5 bases between. CDR3 amino acids: CASSHYTDTQYF. The CDR3 DNA follows: TGTGCCAGCAGCCACTACACAGATACGCAGTATTTT.

This clone was counted a few times. The gene calls are TRBV5-4 and TRBJ1-1; D gene unclear. The ends were cut back, 4 bases at V and 5 bases at J, with 18 bases in the middle. This CDR3 is built from 15 residues. Germline CDR1 and CDR2: SGHNT and YYREEE (reference sequence). In nucleotides, the CDR3 is TGTGCCAGCAGCCACGAGCCGGGTACGCGGACTGAAGCTTTCTTT. Translating gives CASSHEPGTRTEAFF. Looking up the rest from reference TRBV5-4 and TRBJ1-1 gives the full variable domain: ETGVTQSPTHLIKTRGQQVTLRCSSQSGHNTVSWYQQALGQGPQFIFQYYREEENGRGNFPPRFSGLQFPNYSSELNVNALELDDSALYLCASSHEPGTRTEAFFGQGTRLTVV.

V and J are TRBV18 and TRBJ2-1; 9 nucleotides agree with TRBD1. With 6 bases clipped from V and 2 bases from J, the junction kept 5 bases outside the gene matches. This CDR3 region has 15 residues. CDR1 is KGHSH, CDR2 LQKENI, per germline. CDR3 region: CASSLTGGAYNEQFF. The DNA of the CDR3 is TGTGCCAGCTCGCTCACAGGGGGCGCCTACAATGAGCAGTTCTTC.

The chain employs TRBV7-2 and TRBJ2-5; TRBD2 aligns across 9 bases. The CDR3 is made up of 15 amino acids. The germline V gene encodes CDR1 SGHTA and CDR2 FQGNSA. The junction had 8 bases not matched to a gene; V was cut back by 5 bases and J by 4 bases. CDR3 nucleotides: TGTGCCAGCAGCCCTCCGGGACTAGCCGGAGAGACCCAGTACTTC. Translating gives CASSPPGLAGETQYF.

The chain is built from TRBV6-4 and TRBJ2-1; the match to TRBD2 covers 9 bases. Unmatched junction bases numbered 5, after V lost 4 bases and J lost 4 bases. In germline, CDR1 is MRHNA, CDR2 SNTAGT. The CDR3 runs to 15 residues. Here the CDR3 reads CASSVLAGPYNEQFF. Here the CDR3 DNA reads TGTGCCAGCAGTGTACTAGCGGGCCCTTACAATGAGCAGTTCTTC.

Only one count was recorded for this clone. This sequence joins TRBV10-3 and TRBJ2-5; 12 bases are shared with TRBD1. With 3 bases clipped from V and 4 bases from J, the junction kept 12 bases outside the gene matches. CDR3 size: 18 residues. The germline gives CDR1 ENHRY, CDR2 SYGVKD. The CDR3 DNA reads as TGTGCCATCAGTGATCGCGAAGGCTGGGACAGGGGGCGAGAGACCCAGTACTTC. Its translation is CAISDREGWDRGRETQYF.

The rearrangement links TRBV12-3 or TRBV12-4 to TRBJ2-5; D possibly corresponds to TRBD1 (5 bases). The CDR3 consists of 13 residues. The V end lost 4 bases, the J end lost 1 base, and 7 bases lay between the germline ends. The CDR3 region has the DNA TGTGCCAGCAGTTACAGGATCCAAGAGACCCAGTACTTC. Translated: CASSYRIQETQYF.

The chain combines TRBV19 with TRBJ1-5, with TRBD1 identical over 9 bases. The CDR3 spans 15 residues. Germline V gene lookup returns CDR1 LNHDA and CDR2 SQIVND (reference sequence). V shed 5 bases, J shed 1 base, and the junction held 3 bases outside the gene matches. CDR3 nucleotide sequence: TGTGCCAGTAGTTCGGACAGGGGCAGCAATCAGCCCCAGCATTTT. Translating it yields CASSSDRGSNQPQHF.

This clone has only a few counts. V is TRBV5-1 and J is TRBJ2-1, with TRBD2 matching 11 bases. With V trimmed by 1 base and J by 6 bases, 0 bases remained unmatched. CDR3 size: 14 residues. Germline V lookup: CDR1 SGHRS, CDR2 YFSETQ. The chain's CDR3 is CASSLTSGSNEQFF. The CDR3 DNA follows: TGCGCCAGCAGCTTGACTAGCGGGAGCAATGAGCAGTTCTTC.

Points on this clone: Distinct nucleotide sequences in the sample also encode this CDR3. This chain links TRBV2 with TRBJ1-5; a weak D match, TRBD1 (5 bases). V was cut by 6 bases and J by 2 bases, with 8 bases left in between. This CDR3 region has 13 residues. The germline V gene encodes CDR1 SNHLY and CDR2 FYNNEI. The CDR3 coding sequence is TGTGCCAGCAGACAGGATGGCAATCAGCCCCAGCATTTT. This codes for CASRQDGNQPQHF.

This chain links TRBV12-5 with TRBJ2-7; D may be TRBD1 (5 bases). The CDR3 extends over 17 amino acids. V was trimmed by 1 base and J by 0 bases, leaving 16 bases between them. CDR1 LGHNT and CDR2 FRNRAP come from the germline V gene. CDR3 DNA: TGTGCTAGTGGTTTGGGCCTTTGGCAGGGATACTCCTACGAGCAGTACTTC. As protein: CASGLGLWQGYSYEQYF.

The chain carries TRBV25-1 and TRBJ1-6, with TRBD1 identical over 9 bases. V lost 3 bases, J lost 6 bases, and 6 bases stayed unmatched. Germline CDR1 reads MGHDK; CDR2 reads SYGVNS. The CDR3 sequence is 16 residues long. CDR3 amino acids: CASSDGTGLGNSPLHF. As DNA, the CDR3 is TGTGCCAGCAGTGACGGGACAGGGCTGGGTAATTCACCCCTCCACTTT.